Listed below are T cell receptor beta chains from one sample, sequenced in a study of cytomegalovirus exposure and HLA in healthy donors. Method: immunoSEQ multiplex PCR; TCRdb's copy keeps in-frame clones and lacks some. Among fewer than 140,000 clones, 88% were seen once, and the ten largest hold 1.8%. Sequencing input: PBMCs. The receptors were sampled from a woman between 18 and 30 years old in good health and CMV-seropositive. CDR3s include the opening cysteine and the closing phenylalanine or tryptophan. D genes are given only for firm matches. Expanded clones get a size class; other rows say once, few or many, or leave the size out.

J gene | clone size | V gene | D gene | CDR3 DNA | CDR3 protein
TRBJ1-3 | - | TRBV5-6 | - | TGTGCCAGCAGCTTGGGACAGCCTGGAAACACCATATATTTT | CASSLGQPGNTIYF
TRBJ2-5 | - | TRBV7-9 | - | TGTGCCAGCAGCTTAGTCTACGGAGAGACCCAGTACTTC | CASSLVYGETQYF
TRBJ1-5 | - | TRBV19 | TRBD1 | TGTGCCAGTAGTTTGACAGGGGATAGCAATCAGCCCCAGCATTTT | CASSLTGDSNQPQHF
TRBJ2-6 | - | TRBV7-9 | - | TGTGCCAGCAGCTTAGCCGGGACACTCAACTCTGGGGCCAACGTCCTGACTTTC | CASSLAGTLNSGANVLTF
TRBJ2-5 | - | TRBV29-1 | TRBD1 | TGCAGCGCCGGGACAGGGCTAGGGGAGACCCAGTACTTC | CSAGTGLGETQYF
TRBJ2-5 | - | TRBV5-6 | - | TGTGCCAGCAGCTTGTCTCGAGCCCAGTACTTC | CASSLSRAQYF
TRBJ2-7 | - | TRBV28 | - | TGTGCCAGCATGGGGGGCTCCTACGAGCAGTACTTC | CASMGGSYEQYF
TRBJ2-7 | - | TRBV7-9 | TRBD2 | TGTGCCAGCAGCCTGTGGACTAGCGGGGGGGACGAGCAGTACTTC | CASSLWTSGGDEQYF
TRBJ2-5 | - | TRBV4-3 | TRBD1 | TGCGCCAGCAGCCGGGACAGACAAGAGACCCAGTACTTC | CASSRDRQETQYF
TRBJ2-1 | - | TRBV10-3 | TRBD2 | TGTGCCATCAGGGAAATAGCGGGGGGCCCCTACAATGAGCAGTTCTTC | CAIREIAGGPYNEQFF
TRBJ1-1 | - | TRBV7-2 | - | TGTGCCAGCAGCTTAGGAAGACAGGCCGAAGCTTTCTTT | CASSLGRQAEAFF
TRBJ2-3 | - | TRBV7-2 | TRBD2 | TGTGCCAGCAGCTTTTCCGGACTAGCGGGGGGGCAGTATTTT | CASSFSGLAGGQYF
TRBJ2-1 | - | TRBV16 | TRBD2 | TGTGCCAGCAGCCCCGGGACTAGCGGGGGCCCCGAATACAATGAGCAGTTCTTC | CASSPGTSGGPEYNEQFF
TRBJ2-1 | - | TRBV9 | TRBD2 | TGTGCCAGCAGCGGCGGGGGGAATGAGCAGTTCTTC | CASSGGGNEQFF
TRBJ1-1 | once | TRBV6-1 | - | TGTGCCAGCAGTGAAGAATGGGGGGACACTGAAGCTTTCTTT | CASSEEWGDTEAFF
TRBJ2-1 | once | TRBV2 | TRBD2 | TGTGCCAGCAGTGAAAAGTCTCTAGCGGGGGGTAGCTCCTACAATGAGCAGTTCTTC | CASSEKSLAGGSSYNEQFF
TRBJ1-4 | - | TRBV28 | - | TGTGCCAGCATCACCGGAGGAGCAACTAATGAAAAACTGTTTTTT | CASITGGATNEKLFF
TRBJ1-2 | once | TRBV4-3 | - | TGCGCCAGCAGCCAAGATGGGGTGGAGGGGTATGGCTACACCTTC | CASSQDGVEGYGYTF
TRBJ1-2 | - | TRBV19 | - | TGTGCCAGTAGTCGTTTGACAGCATCCTATGGCTACACCTTC | CASSRLTASYGYTF
TRBJ2-7 | - | TRBV27 | - | TGTGCCAGCAGCCCAAACAGGGACGGCTACGAGCAGTACTTC | CASSPNRDGYEQYF
TRBJ1-1 | - | TRBV15 | TRBD1 | TGTGCCACCAGCAGGTACGGACAGGGTATAATGAACACTGAAGCTTTCTTT | CATSRYGQGIMNTEAFF
TRBJ1-5 | - | TRBV2 | TRBD1 | TGTGCCAGCAGTTACAGGGGATACAATCAGCCCCAGCATTTT | CASSYRGYNQPQHF
TRBJ1-4 | few | TRBV18 | - | TGTGCCAGCTCACCGACAGCAACTAATGAAAAACTGTTTTTT | CASSPTATNEKLFF
TRBJ2-2 | - | TRBV15 | - | TGTGCCACCAGCCCTGTTTCGGGTGTCTCCGCGAACACCGGGGAGCTGTTTTTT | CATSPVSGVSANTGELFF
TRBJ1-2 | - | TRBV28 | TRBD1 | TGTGCCAGCGGACCGGGACAGGGGATTTTGGGGGATGGCTACACCTTC | CASGPGQGILGDGYTF
TRBJ2-1 | - | TRBV19 | TRBD2 | TGTGCCAGTACGCTACTAGCGGGGGGGCCCAATGAGCAGTTCTTC | CASTLLAGGPNEQFF
TRBJ2-3 | - | TRBV29-1 | TRBD2 | TGCAGCGTTGACCCCCGCCAGCGGGGGCTTAGGGATACGCAGTATTTT | CSVDPRQRGLRDTQYF
TRBJ1-2 | - | TRBV4-3 | - | TGCGCCAGCAGCCAAGATATGTCAGGGTATACCTATGGCTACACCTTC | CASSQDMSGYTYGYTF
TRBJ2-2 | - | TRBV29-1 | TRBD2 | TGCAGCGGGGCTAGCGGGGGGGCCGGACACGGGGAGCTGTTTTTT | CSGASGGAGHGELFF
TRBJ1-3 | - | TRBV5-4 | - | TGTGCCAGCAGCCCGGAACCTTGGGGGGGTGGTGGAAACACCATATATTTT | CASSPEPWGGGGNTIYF
TRBJ2-7 | - | TRBV4-1 | - | TGCGCCAGCAGCCAACTCCGAGAGGCCCCCGAGCAGTACTTC | CASSQLREAPEQYF